A selection of T cell receptor beta chains follows, all from one sample in a study of blood T cell repertoires in COVID-19. Only in-frame clones appear in the TCRdb table, and some are missing; sequencing was by immunoSEQ multiplex PCR. The sample consists of roughly 100,000 clones, more than 75% of them appearing once. The sample taken for sequencing was peripheral blood. The receptors come from a human donor in a cohort sampled during active COVID-19. Each CDR3 is given with its conserved first and last residue. A D gene is named only where the DNA matches it firmly. Clone sizes are given selectively: once, few, many, or a class where the clone is expanded.

J | D | V | size | DNA | CDR3
TRBJ1-5 | TRBD1 | TRBV6-5 | few | TGTGCCAGCAACCTAGGACAGGGCTTAGGTCAGCCCCAGCATTTT | CASNLGQGLGQPQHF
TRBJ1-2 | . | TRBV21-1 | . | TGTGCCAGCAGCAAAGGGGACAGCGACTATGGCTACACCTTC | CASSKGDSDYGYTF
TRBJ2-1 | TRBD1 | TRBV5-1 | . | TGCGCCAGCAGGGACCTTGACAGGGCAAGCTCCTACAATGAGCAGTTCTTC | CASRDLDRASSYNEQFF
TRBJ1-2 | TRBD1 | TRBV5-1 | . | TGCGCCAGCAGCCAAACGACAGGGGGATATGGCTACACCTTC | CASSQTTGGYGYTF
TRBJ2-5 | TRBD1 | TRBV5-1 | . | TGCGCCAGCAGCTCCGGACAGGGGCGTCTTGAGACCCAGTACTTC | CASSSGQGRLETQYF
TRBJ2-7 | TRBD1 | TRBV27 | . | TGTGCCAGCAGTCCTCTACCCGGGACAGGGGGAGAGCAGTACTTC | CASSPLPGTGGEQYF
TRBJ1-1 | TRBD1 | TRBV19 | . | TGTGCCAGTAGTCTCGGGACAGGGTATACCGCTGAAGCTTTCTTT | CASSLGTGYTAEAFF
TRBJ2-3 | TRBD1 | TRBV6-5 | . | TGTGCCAGCAGCCCCGGGACAGGCCGCACAGATACGCAGTATTTT | CASSPGTGRTDTQYF
TRBJ2-7 | . | TRBV19 | . | TGTGCCAGTAGTACGGGGGACAGCTACGAGCAGTACTTC | CASSTGDSYEQYF
TRBJ1-3 | TRBD1 | TRBV7-2 | few | TGTGCCAGCAGCCCCCTACAGGGGGGGGGAAACACCATATATTTT | CASSPLQGGGNTIYF
TRBJ2-1 | TRBD2 | TRBV5-1 | . | TGCGCCAGCACCCGAACTAGCGGGGGGTACAATGAGCAGTTCTTC | CASTRTSGGYNEQFF
TRBJ1-2 | TRBD1 | TRBV7-2 | . | TGTGCCAGCAGCAGGGACAGGGGCTCCTTGGAGTATGGCTACACCTTC | CASSRDRGSLEYGYTF
TRBJ1-2 | . | TRBV21-1 | . | TGTGCCAGCAACGACACGAGCTATGGCTACACCTTC | CASNDTSYGYTF
TRBJ1-1 | . | TRBV29-1 | . | TGCAGCGTTGGGTTAACAGCTCAATGGAACACTGAAGCTTTCTTT | CSVGLTAQWNTEAFF
TRBJ2-7 | . | TRBV11-2 | . | TGTGCCAGCAGCTTAGAACATTACGAGCAGTACTTC | CASSLEHYEQYF
TRBJ1-2 | . | TRBV27 | . | TGTGCCAGCAGTTTATCCCCAGGATGGGGCTACACCTTC | CASSLSPGWGYTF
TRBJ1-5 | . | TRBV28 | . | TGTGCCAGCTCGACTAGGGGACGGCCCCAGCATTTT | CASSTRGRPQHF
TRBJ1-1 | . | TRBV10-3 | once | TGTGCCATCAGTGAGTCAGGGGCGTCTTTGAACACTGAAGCTTTCTTT | CAISESGASLNTEAFF
TRBJ1-2 | TRBD1 | TRBV29-1 | few | TGCAGCGTTTTCGACAGGGGGTATGGCTACACCTTC | CSVFDRGYGYTF
TRBJ1-1 | . | TRBV19 | few | TGTGCCAGTAGTTTCCGGGGGAACACTGAAGCTTTCTTT | CASSFRGNTEAFF
TRBJ1-2 | TRBD1 | TRBV5-1 | . | TGCGCCAGCAGCCTGGGGACAGCTAACTATGGCTACACCTTC | CASSLGTANYGYTF
TRBJ2-7 | TRBD2 | TRBV27 | . | TGTGCCAGCAGGACCACTAGCGGGCGGACCTACGAGCAGTACTTC | CASRTTSGRTYEQYF
TRBJ1-1 | TRBD1 | TRBV19 | . | TGTGCCAGTAGTCTCTCCGGGACAGGCTCTGAAGCTTTCTTT | CASSLSGTGSEAFF
TRBJ1-2 | TRBD1 | TRBV28 | once | TGTGCCAGCAGCTTCAACGACAGGGAGGTCTATGGCTACACCTTC | CASSFNDREVYGYTF
TRBJ1-4 | . | TRBV4-2 | . | TGTGCCAGCAGCCAAGATCGGGGGAGCCCTAATGAAAAACTGTTTTTT | CASSQDRGSPNEKLFF
TRBJ2-7 | TRBD1 | TRBV16 | . | TGTGCCAGCGCACGGGACAGGGGGACCGAGCAGTACTTC | CASARDRGTEQYF
TRBJ1-4 | . | TRBV19 | . | TGTGCCAGTAGTTGGCGGAGGCGGGAAAAACTGTTTTTT | CASSWRRREKLFF
TRBJ1-5 | TRBD1 | TRBV6-8 | . | TGTGCCAGCAGTTTGCCTATGGACAGGGAGTGCGAACAGCCCCAGCATTTT | CASSLPMDRECEQPQHF
TRBJ1-2 | . | TRBV4-1 | . | TGCGCCAGCAGCCAAGATGTCGAGTATGGCTACACCTTC | CASSQDVEYGYTF
TRBJ2-7 | TRBD2 | TRBV7-9 | . | TGTGCCAGCAGCTTGGTGACTAGCGGGGCTCTCTACGAGCAGTACTTC | CASSLVTSGALYEQYF
TRBJ1-1 | . | TRBV11-2 | . | TGTGCCAGCAGCCAACAGATGAACACTGAAGCTTTCTTT | CASSQQMNTEAFF